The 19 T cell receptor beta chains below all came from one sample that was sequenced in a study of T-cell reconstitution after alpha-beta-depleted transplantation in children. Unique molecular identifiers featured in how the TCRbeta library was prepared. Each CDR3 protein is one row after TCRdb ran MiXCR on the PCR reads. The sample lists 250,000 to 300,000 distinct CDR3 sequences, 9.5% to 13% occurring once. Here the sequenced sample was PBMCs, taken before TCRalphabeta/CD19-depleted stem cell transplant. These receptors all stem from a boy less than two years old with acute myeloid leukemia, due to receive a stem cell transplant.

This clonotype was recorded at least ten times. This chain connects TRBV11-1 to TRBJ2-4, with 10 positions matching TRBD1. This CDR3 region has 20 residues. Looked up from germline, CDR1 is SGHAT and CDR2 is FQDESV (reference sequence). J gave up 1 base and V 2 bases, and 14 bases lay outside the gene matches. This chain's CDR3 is CASSLPRPSGTGEAKNIQYF. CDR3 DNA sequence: TGTGCCAGCAGCTTACCAAGACCGTCCGGGACAGGGGAGGCCAAAAACATTCAGTACTTC.

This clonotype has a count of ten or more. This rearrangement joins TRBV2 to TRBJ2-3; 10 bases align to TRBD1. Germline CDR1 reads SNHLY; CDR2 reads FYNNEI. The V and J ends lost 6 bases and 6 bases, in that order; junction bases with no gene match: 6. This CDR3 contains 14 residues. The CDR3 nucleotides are TGTGCCAGCAGGAGGGACAGGGGATCGGATACGCAGTATTTT. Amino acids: CASRRDRGSDTQYF. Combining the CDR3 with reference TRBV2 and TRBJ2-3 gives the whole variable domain EPEVTQTPSHQVTQMGQEVILRCVPISNHLYFYWYRQILGQKVEFLVSFYNNEISEKSEIFDDQFSVERPDGSNFTLKIRSTKLEDSAMYFCASRRDRGSDTQYFGPGTRLTVL.

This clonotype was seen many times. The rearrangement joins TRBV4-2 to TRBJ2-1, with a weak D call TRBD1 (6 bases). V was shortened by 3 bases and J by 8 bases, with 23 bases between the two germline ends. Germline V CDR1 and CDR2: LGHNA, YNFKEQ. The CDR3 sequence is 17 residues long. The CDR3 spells CASSQEQGWGFEDEQFF. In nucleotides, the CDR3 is TGTGCCAGCAGCCAGGAACAGGGATGGGGTTTTGAGGATGAGCAGTTCTTC.

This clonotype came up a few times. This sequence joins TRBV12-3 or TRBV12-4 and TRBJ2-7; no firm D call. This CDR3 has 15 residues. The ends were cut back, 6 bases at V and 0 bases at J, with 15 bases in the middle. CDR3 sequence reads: CASSPSSLPSYEQYF. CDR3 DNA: TGTGCCAGCAGCCCCAGCTCCCTCCCCTCCTACGAGCAGTACTTC.

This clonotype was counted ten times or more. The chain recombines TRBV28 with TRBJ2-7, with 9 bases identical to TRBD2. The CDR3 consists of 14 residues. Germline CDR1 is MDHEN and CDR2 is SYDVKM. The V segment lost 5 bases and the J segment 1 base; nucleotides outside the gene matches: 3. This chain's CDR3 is CASSRLAVSYEQYF. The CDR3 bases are TGTGCCAGCAGTAGACTAGCGGTATCCTACGAGCAGTACTTC.

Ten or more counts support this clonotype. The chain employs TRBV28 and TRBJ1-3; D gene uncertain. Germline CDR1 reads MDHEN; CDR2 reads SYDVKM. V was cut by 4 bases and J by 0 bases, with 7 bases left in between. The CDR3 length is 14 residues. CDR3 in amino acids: CASSSRSSGNTIYF. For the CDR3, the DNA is TGTGCCAGCAGTTCCAGGTCCTCTGGAAACACCATATATTTT.

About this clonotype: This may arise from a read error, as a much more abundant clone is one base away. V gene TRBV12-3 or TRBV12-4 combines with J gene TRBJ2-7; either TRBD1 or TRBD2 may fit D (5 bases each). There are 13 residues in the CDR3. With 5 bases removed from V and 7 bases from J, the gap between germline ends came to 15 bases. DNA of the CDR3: TGTGCCAGCAGTACGGGACGCCGCTGGGAGCAGTACTTC. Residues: CASSTGRRWEQYF.

In DNA, the CDR3 is TGCAGTGGCCCAGGGAGCGGGAGAGGGGGTGGGGGGCTGAGTGAGCAGTTCTTC. Its translation is CSGPGSGRGGGGLSEQFF. The rearrangement uses TRBV20-1 and TRBJ2-1; TRBD2 matches at 8 bases. The germline V gene encodes CDR1 DFQATT and CDR2 SNEGSKA (reference sequence). V was clipped by 7 bases and J by 9 bases; unmatched bases: 26. The CDR3 sequence is 18 residues long.

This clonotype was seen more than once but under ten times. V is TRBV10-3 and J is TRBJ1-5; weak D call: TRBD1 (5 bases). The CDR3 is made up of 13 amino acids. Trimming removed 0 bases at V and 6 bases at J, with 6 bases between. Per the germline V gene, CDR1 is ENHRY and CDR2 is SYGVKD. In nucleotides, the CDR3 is TGTGCCATCAGTGAGTCTGGGGGTCAGCCCCAGCATTTT. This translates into CAISESGGQPQHF.

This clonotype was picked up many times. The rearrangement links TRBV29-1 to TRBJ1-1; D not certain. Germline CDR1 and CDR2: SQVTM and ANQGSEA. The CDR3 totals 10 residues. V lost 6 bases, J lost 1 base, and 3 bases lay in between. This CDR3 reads CSVQNTEAFF. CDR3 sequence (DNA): TGCAGCGTACAGAACACTGAAGCTTTCTTT.

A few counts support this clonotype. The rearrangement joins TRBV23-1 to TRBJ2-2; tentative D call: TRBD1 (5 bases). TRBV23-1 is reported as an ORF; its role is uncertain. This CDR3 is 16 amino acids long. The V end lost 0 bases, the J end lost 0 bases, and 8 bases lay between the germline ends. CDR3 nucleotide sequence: TGCGCCAGCAGTCAATCAGGGGCAGCGAACACCGGGGAGCTGTTTTTT. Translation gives CASSQSGAANTGELFF.

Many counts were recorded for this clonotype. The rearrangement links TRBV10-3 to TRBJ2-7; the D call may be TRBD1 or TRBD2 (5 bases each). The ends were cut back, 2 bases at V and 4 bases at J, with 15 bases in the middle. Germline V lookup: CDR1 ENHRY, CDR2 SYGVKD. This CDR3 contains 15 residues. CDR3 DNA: TGTGCCATCAGTGAGCTTTTCGAGGGGATATACGAGCAGTACTTC. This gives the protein CAISELFEGIYEQYF.

CDR3 protein: CASSLTAGDISYEQYF. CDR3 in DNA: TGTGCCAGCTCACTCACGGCGGGGGACATATCCTACGAGCAGTACTTC. This sequence joins TRBV18 and TRBJ2-7, with D perhaps matching TRBD2 (7 bases). Trimming left V 4 bases short and J 1 base short, with 17 bases between. Germline V gives CDR1 KGHSH, CDR2 LQKENI. There are 16 residues in the CDR3.

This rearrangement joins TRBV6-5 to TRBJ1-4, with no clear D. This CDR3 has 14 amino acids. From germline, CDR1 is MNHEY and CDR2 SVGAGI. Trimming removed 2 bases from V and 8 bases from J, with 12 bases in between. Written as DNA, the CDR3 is TGTGCCAGCAGTTACCTTGGCCTACGAGAAAAACTGTTTTTT. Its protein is CASSYLGLREKLFF.

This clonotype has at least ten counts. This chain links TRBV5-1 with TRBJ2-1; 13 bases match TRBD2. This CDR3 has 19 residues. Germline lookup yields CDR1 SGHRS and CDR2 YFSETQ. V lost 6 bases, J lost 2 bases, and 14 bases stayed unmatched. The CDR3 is CASNGYWTSGSSPYNEQFF. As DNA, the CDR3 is TGCGCCAGCAATGGGTACTGGACTAGCGGGAGTAGTCCCTACAATGAGCAGTTCTTC.

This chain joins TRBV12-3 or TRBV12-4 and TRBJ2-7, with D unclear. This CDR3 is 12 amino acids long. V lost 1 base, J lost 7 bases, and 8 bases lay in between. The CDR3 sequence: CASSLGGLEQYF. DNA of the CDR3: TGTGCCAGCAGTTTAGGCGGCTTAGAGCAGTACTTC.

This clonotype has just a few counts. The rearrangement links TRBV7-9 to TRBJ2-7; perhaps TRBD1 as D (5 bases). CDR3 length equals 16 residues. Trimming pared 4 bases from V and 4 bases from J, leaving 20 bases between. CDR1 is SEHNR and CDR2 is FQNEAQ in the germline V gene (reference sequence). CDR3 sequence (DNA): TGTGCCAGCAGCTACCCTCGGAGAAGGGGTCCTTACGAGCAGTACTTC. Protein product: CASSYPRRRGPYEQYF.

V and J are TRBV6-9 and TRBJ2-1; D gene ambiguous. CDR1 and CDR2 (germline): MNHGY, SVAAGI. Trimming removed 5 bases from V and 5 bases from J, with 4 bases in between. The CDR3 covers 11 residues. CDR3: CASSHNNEQFF. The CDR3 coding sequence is TGTGCCAGCAGTCATAACAATGAGCAGTTCTTC.

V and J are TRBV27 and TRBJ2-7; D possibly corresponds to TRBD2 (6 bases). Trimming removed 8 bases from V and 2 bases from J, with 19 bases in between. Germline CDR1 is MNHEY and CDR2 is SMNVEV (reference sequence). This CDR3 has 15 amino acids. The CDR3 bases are TGTGCCAGCGCCCTGATCGGGAGTGCGACCTACGAGCAGTACTTC. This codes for CASALIGSATYEQYF.